This T cell receptor beta chain was recorded in a study of Graves' ophthalmopathy and Graves' hyperthyroidism. Findings of the study overall: Ophthalmopathy progression predictions by the model showed around 72% specificity and 70.59% sensitivity. Ophthalmopathy could be told apart from stable hyperthyroidism by a 13-signature model (about 88% sensitivity, roughly 80% specificity). Most thyroid-expanded clonotypes exceeding 0.001 frequency were also found in blood.

This clonotype was picked up many times. The antigen remains undetermined. This CDR3 comprises 15 residues. Germline V CDR1 and CDR2: LGHNA, YSLEER. The J segment lost 8 bases and the V segment lost 3 bases, leaving 11 bases of the junction unmatched. What supplied the PBMCs was more than 7.5 ml of fresh peripheral blood. For repertoire sequencing, the TCR beta CDR3 regions were amplified from RNA transcripts. The first-round RT-PCR employed HTBI primers together with the Qiagen OneStep RT-PCR kit. A multiplex PCR was then performed as the second round. MiXCR was run by TCRdb on the multiplex PCR reads, yielding one entry per CDR3 protein. The repertoire includes about 400,000 distinct CDR3 sequences, about 18% of them detected once, and 1.5% to 2% sits in the top ten.

Sequencing used peripheral blood. This receptor was obtained from a woman under 30 with Graves' ophthalmopathy. The chain combines TRBV4-3 with TRBJ1-1, with 8 nucleotides matching TRBD1. The CDR3 DNA reads as TGCGCCAGCAGCCAGGGGACAGGCTCCATAGGGGAAGCTTTCTTT. Translated: CASSQGTGSIGEAFF.